This record covers a single T cell receptor beta chain. Its antigen remains unknown. The sample is drawn from a study of shared clonotypes between healthy human individuals. Some clones are missing from TCRdb's copy, which holds only in-frame ones; the method was immunoSEQ multiplex PCR. The sample yields 2 million or so clones, roughly 96% seen once. Trimming at V came to 5 bases and at J to 5 bases, leaving 2 bases not matched to a gene. The V gene's germline CDR1 is MNHEY and CDR2 SVGAGI. CDR3 length: 14 residues. Study-wide results and limits: Naive subsets generally had larger estimated richness than memory subsets.

Material: naive CD4+ T cells sorted from blood. Stated subset: CD45RA+ positively selected. The genes are TRBV6-5 and TRBJ2-3, with TRBD2 matching over 12 bases. The clonotype was recovered from a man aged 18-30 years in good health. CDR3 sequence (DNA): TGTGCCAGCAGTCAGACTAGCGGGAGAGATACGCAGTATTTT. It is translated as CASSQTSGRDTQYF.